This T cell receptor (beta chain) was captured by sequencing in a study of tumor-infiltrating lymphocytes in oesophageal squamous cell carcinoma. TCRdb processed the PCR reads anew with MiXCR; each CDR3 protein has one entry. The repertoire holds about 20,000 distinct CDR3 sequences, approximately 40% seen once, with roughly 14% in the top ten. This clonotype was counted once. The receptor comes from a male donor with esophageal squamous cell carcinoma. The material sequenced was normal esophageal tissue next to the tumor.

The CDR3 loop is CASSSGAYNEQFF. CDR3 nucleotide sequence: TGTGCCAGCAGCTCAGGGGCGTACAATGAGCAGTTCTTC. The chain links TRBV7-3 to TRBJ2-5; tentative D call: TRBD1 (6 bases). The J call is doubtful: the DNA matches TRBJ2-1 better. Germline V gene data show CDR1 as SGHTA and CDR2 as FQGTGA. The CDR3 has 13 residues.